This is a list of T cell receptor beta chains from one sample in a study of OX40 agonist ivuxolimab in advanced cancers. Sequencing was performed with immunoSEQ multiplex PCR; in TCRdb, only in-frame clones are kept and a portion is missing. The sample shows 15,000 to 20,000 clones, 87% of them seen only once. This sample comprised CD4+ or CD8+ T cells sorted from blood, obtained in a trial of the OX40 agonist ivuxolimab. The receptor source for this set is an adult with an advanced solid tumor such as melanoma, head and neck, liver or kidney cancer. The CDR3 runs from the conserved cysteine through the conserved F or W. Fields, in order: J gene, V gene, D gene, clone size, CDR3 protein, CDR3 DNA. D genes are given only for firm matches. Not every row has a clone size; where given, it reads once, few, many or a size class.

>TRBJ2-1|TRBV21-1|NA|NA
CASSKDTGSQFF
TGTGCCAGCAGCAAAGACACCGGGTCGCAGTTCTTC
>TRBJ1-1|TRBV25-1|NA|NA
CASRTVNTEAFF
TGTGCCAGCAGGACAGTGAACACTGAAGCTTTCTTT
>TRBJ2-3|TRBV9|TRBD2|NA
CASSEGLAVGDTQYF
TGTGCCAGCAGCGAGGGGCTAGCGGTCGGAGATACGCAGTATTTT
>TRBJ2-1|TRBV18|NA|NA
CASSPSRGLYNEQFF
TGTGCCAGCTCACCATCTAGAGGGCTCTACAATGAGCAGTTCTTC
>TRBJ2-3|TRBV6-5|TRBD1|NA
CASSSGQGLDTQYF
TGTGCCAGCAGTTCGGGACAGGGATTAGATACGCAGTATTTT
>TRBJ1-3|TRBV6-1|NA|NA
CASSRRNPGNTIYF
TGTGCCAGCAGCCGGCGTAATCCTGGAAACACCATATATTTT
>TRBJ2-1|TRBV2|TRBD2|NA
CASSGTSGYNEQFF
TGTGCCAGCAGTGGGACTAGCGGCTACAATGAGCAGTTCTTC
>TRBJ2-6|TRBV28|NA|NA
CASRPGRDGFSGANVLTF
TGTGCCAGCAGACCGGGCAGGGACGGTTTCTCTGGGGCCAACGTCCTGACTTTC
>TRBJ2-3|TRBV5-1|TRBD2|once
CASSSGTSGSTDTQYF
TGCGCCAGCAGCTCCGGGACTAGCGGGAGTACAGATACGCAGTATTTT
>TRBJ2-7|TRBV6-1|TRBD1|NA
CASSDRDRVIEQYF
TGTGCCAGCAGTGATCGGGACAGGGTTATCGAGCAGTACTTC
>TRBJ1-1|TRBV9|NA|NA
CASSVHEMNTEAFF
TGTGCCAGCAGCGTTCATGAGATGAACACTGAAGCTTTCTTT
>TRBJ1-4|TRBV7-9|NA|NA
CASSSTGLGATNEKLFF
TGTGCCAGCAGCTCCACAGGGCTTGGAGCAACTAATGAAAAACTGTTTTTT
>TRBJ2-3|TRBV4-1|TRBD1|NA
CASSRTPGQGVTDTQYF
TGCGCCAGCAGCAGGACACCGGGACAGGGGGTCACAGATACGCAGTATTTT
>TRBJ2-7|TRBV6-6|TRBD1|NA
CASTKDRGLYEQYF
TGTGCCAGCACCAAGGACAGGGGTTTATACGAGCAGTACTTC
>TRBJ2-3|TRBV27|TRBD2|NA
CASNPIAGGSTDTQYF
TGTGCCAGCAACCCCATAGCGGGAGGTTCCACAGATACGCAGTATTTT
>TRBJ2-7|TRBV13|NA|once
CASSLGDHYEQYF
TGTGCCAGCAGCTTAGGGGACCACTACGAGCAGTACTTC
>TRBJ2-2|TRBV7-3|NA|NA
CASSTAPGELFF
TGTGCCAGCAGCACAGCCCCCGGGGAGCTGTTTTTT
>TRBJ2-4|TRBV11-2|TRBD2|NA
CASSLLRTSGLAKNIQYF
TGTGCCAGCAGCTTACTCCGGACTAGCGGTTTAGCCAAAAACATTCAGTACTTC
>TRBJ2-3|TRBV5-4|NA|NA
CASSLPPDTQYF
TGTGCCAGCAGCTTACCCCCAGATACGCAGTATTTT
>TRBJ1-1|TRBV5-3|NA|NA
CASSLASGNTEAFF
TGTGCCAGCAGCTTGGCTTCCGGGAACACTGAAGCTTTCTTT
>TRBJ2-1|TRBV28|NA|few
CASSLADSYNEQFF
TGTGCCAGCAGTTTAGCGGACTCCTACAATGAGCAGTTCTTC
>TRBJ2-7|TRBV27|TRBD1|NA
CASSAGQGSYEQYF
TGTGCCAGCAGTGCAGGACAGGGATCCTACGAGCAGTACTTC
>TRBJ2-3|TRBV7-9|TRBD2|NA
CASSLEVLAGVTDTQYF
TGTGCCAGCAGCTTAGAAGTCCTAGCGGGAGTTACAGATACGCAGTATTTT
>TRBJ2-2|TRBV7-6|TRBD2|NA
CASRNSGIGGELFF
TGTGCCAGCAGAAACAGCGGGATCGGCGGGGAGCTGTTTTTT
>TRBJ1-4|TRBV2|TRBD1|NA
CASTALQKGAGEKLFF
TGTGCCAGCACGGCCTTACAAAAGGGGGCTGGGGAAAAACTGTTTTTT
>TRBJ2-3|TRBV9|TRBD2|NA
CASSVPSGRGGDTQYF
TGTGCCAGCAGCGTACCAAGCGGGAGGGGAGGAGATACGCAGTATTTT
>TRBJ2-7|TRBV28|NA|NA
CASSRRNPYEQYF
TGTGCCAGCAGTCGCCGGAACCCCTACGAGCAGTACTTC
>TRBJ1-1|TRBV5-6|NA|NA
CASSPGSFGTEAFF
TGTGCCAGCTCCCCGGGGAGCTTCGGCACTGAAGCTTTCTTT
>TRBJ1-2|TRBV19|TRBD1|NA
CASSTRQGTYGYTF
TGTGCCAGTAGTACACGACAGGGGACCTATGGCTACACCTTC
>TRBJ2-5|TRBV28|NA|NA
CASSLHGFSETQYF
TGTGCCAGCAGCCTCCACGGGTTTAGTGAGACCCAGTACTTC
>TRBJ1-3|TRBV16|TRBD1|NA
CASSQSRTGGNTIYF
TGTGCCAGCAGCCAATCCCGGACAGGAGGAAACACCATATATTTT
>TRBJ2-1|TRBV7-9|TRBD2|NA
CASSLSGRNEQFF
TGTGCCAGCAGCTTAAGCGGGAGGAATGAGCAGTTCTTC
>TRBJ2-7|TRBV5-4|TRBD1|NA
CASSQKGDRSEEQYF
TGTGCCAGCAGCCAAAAGGGGGACAGGAGTGAGGAGCAGTACTTC
>TRBJ1-1|TRBV7-3|NA|NA
CASSPGAGEAFF
TGTGCCAGCAGCCCAGGGGCGGGTGAAGCTTTCTTT
>TRBJ2-1|TRBV5-8|TRBD2|NA
CASSLPGLALFYNEQFF
TGTGCCAGCAGCTTACCGGGACTAGCCTTATTTTACAATGAGCAGTTCTTC
>TRBJ2-5|TRBV14|TRBD1|once
CASSQDQGAGETQYF
TGTGCCAGCAGCCAAGACCAGGGGGCTGGAGAGACCCAGTACTTC
>TRBJ2-7|TRBV4-3|NA|NA
CASSQGATEQYF
TGCGCCAGCAGCCAAGGAGCCACCGAGCAGTACTTC
>TRBJ2-7|TRBV6-5|NA|NA
CASSYSGGSSYEQYF
TGTGCCAGCAGTTACTCAGGCGGAAGCTCCTACGAGCAGTACTTC
>TRBJ2-7|TRBV9|TRBD2|NA
CASSASGTSALYEQYF
TGTGCCAGCAGCGCCTCCGGGACTAGCGCGCTCTACGAGCAGTACTTC
>TRBJ1-2|TRBV11-2|NA|NA
CASSLGGRSGYTF
TGTGCCAGCAGCTTAGGAGGGCGTTCTGGCTACACCTTC
>TRBJ2-7|TRBV7-8|TRBD2|NA
CASSLGLAYEQYF
TGTGCCAGCAGCTTGGGACTAGCGTACGAGCAGTACTTC
>TRBJ2-7|TRBV4-2|TRBD2|NA
CASSQPGVAGNNEQYF
TGTGCCAGCAGCCAACCCGGGGTAGCGGGAAATAACGAGCAGTACTTC
>TRBJ2-1|TRBV14|NA|NA
CASSQANNEQFF
TGTGCCAGCAGCCAAGCCAACAATGAGCAGTTCTTC
>TRBJ2-1|TRBV4-2|NA|NA
CASSLSEGVHNEQFF
TGTGCCAGCTCCCTGTCGGAGGGGGTCCACAATGAGCAGTTCTTC
>TRBJ2-7|TRBV13|NA|NA
CASSLVNGANEQYF
TGTGCCAGCAGCTTAGTTAACGGGGCTAACGAGCAGTACTTC
>TRBJ2-1|TRBV28|TRBD2|NA
CASSLRPTPKREGFNEQFF
TGTGCCAGCAGTTTAAGGCCAACGCCAAAGCGGGAGGGCTTTAATGAGCAGTTCTTC